This T cell receptor beta chain was sequenced during a study of CD8+ T cells in alopecia areata. Study-level information: Administration of oral tofacitinib to treated patients was at 5 to 10 mg twice daily. Disease severity was quantified as SALT score of affected scalp area.

As for this clone: Its antigen is unknown.

General study results and limits: Scalp and blood samples kept many expanded lesional clones throughout tofacitinib.

Following extraction, RNA underwent reverse transcription to cDNA, which served as the sequencing template. The protocol was immunoSEQ multiplex PCR, while the TCRdb copy is restricted to in-frame clones and leaves out a portion. Here the sample spans 60,000 to 85,000 clones, approximately 72% being singletons. Noted treatment: oral pan-JAK inhibitor, 5-10 mg twice daily. With 3 bases removed from V and 0 bases from J, the gap between germline ends came to 8 bases. The length of the CDR3 is 14 residues. CDR1 is LGHNA, CDR2 YSLEER, per germline. The chain couples TRBV4-3 to TRBJ1-2; D gene ambiguous. The origin of this receptor is a human donor with alopecia areata. The material sequenced was CD8+ T cells sorted from blood, taken at week 24, from a patient treated with tofacitinib. CDR3 sequence (DNA): TGCGCCAGCAGCCATTCTCTCTCTAACTATGGCTACACCTTC. Amino acids: CASSHSLSNYGYTF.